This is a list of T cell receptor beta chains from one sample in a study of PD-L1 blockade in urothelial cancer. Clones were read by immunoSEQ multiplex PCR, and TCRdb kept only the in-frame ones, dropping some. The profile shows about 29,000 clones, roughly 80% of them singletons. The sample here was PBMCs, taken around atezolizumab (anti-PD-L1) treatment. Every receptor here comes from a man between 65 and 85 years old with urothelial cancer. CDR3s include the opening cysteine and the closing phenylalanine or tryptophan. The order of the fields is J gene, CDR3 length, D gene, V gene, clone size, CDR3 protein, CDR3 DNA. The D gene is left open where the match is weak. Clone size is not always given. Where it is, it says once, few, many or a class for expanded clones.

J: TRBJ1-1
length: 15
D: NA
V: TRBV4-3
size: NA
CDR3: CASSQSTGRNTEAFF
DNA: TGCGCCAGCAGCCAAAGCACAGGGAGGAACACTGAAGCTTTCTTT

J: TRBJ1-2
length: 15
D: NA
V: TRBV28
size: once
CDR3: CASSSGALTNYGYTF
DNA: TGTGCCAGCAGTTCAGGGGCACTTACTAACTATGGCTACACCTTC

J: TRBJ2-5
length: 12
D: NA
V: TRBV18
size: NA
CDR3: CASSEKRETQYF
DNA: TGTGCCAGCTCAGAAAAGAGGGAGACCCAGTACTTC

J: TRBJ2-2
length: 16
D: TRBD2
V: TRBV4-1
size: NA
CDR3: CASSQERGGLGGELFF
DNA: TGCGCCAGCAGCCAAGAGCGGGGGGGCCTCGGCGGGGAGCTGTTTTTT

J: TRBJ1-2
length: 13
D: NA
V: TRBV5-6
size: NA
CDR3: CASSLGGGDGYTF
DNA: TGTGCCAGCAGCTTAGGGGGTGGGGATGGCTACACCTTC

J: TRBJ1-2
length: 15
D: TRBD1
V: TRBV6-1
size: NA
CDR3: CASSVGQGRPYGYTF
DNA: TGTGCCAGCAGTGTAGGACAGGGGAGGCCTTATGGCTACACCTTC

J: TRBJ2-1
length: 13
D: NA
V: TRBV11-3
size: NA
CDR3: CASSKDSYNEQFF
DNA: TGTGCCAGCAGCAAGGACAGCTACAATGAGCAGTTCTTC

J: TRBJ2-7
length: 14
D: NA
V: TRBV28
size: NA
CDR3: CASGQNRAFDEQYF
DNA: TGTGCCAGCGGCCAAAACAGGGCGTTCGACGAGCAGTACTTC

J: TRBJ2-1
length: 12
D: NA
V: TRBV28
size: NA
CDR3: CASSLSENEQFF
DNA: TGTGCCAGCAGTTTATCTGAGAATGAGCAGTTCTTC

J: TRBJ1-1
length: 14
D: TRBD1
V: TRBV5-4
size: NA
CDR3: CASSFTGDNTEAFF
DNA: TGTGCCAGCAGCTTCACAGGGGACAACACTGAAGCTTTCTTT

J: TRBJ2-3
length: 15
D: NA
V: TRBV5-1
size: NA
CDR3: CASSLDRAGGDTQYF
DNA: TGCGCCAGCAGCTTGGACAGGGCCGGAGGAGATACGCAGTATTTT

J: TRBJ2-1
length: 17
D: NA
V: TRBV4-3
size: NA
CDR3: CASSPMPGQGSFSEQFF
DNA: TGCGCCAGCAGCCCAATGCCTGGGCAGGGAAGCTTTAGTGAGCAGTTCTTC

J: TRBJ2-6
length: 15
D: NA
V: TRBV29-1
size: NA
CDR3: CSAGEGGGGANVLTF
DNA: TGCAGCGCGGGGGAGGGGGGTGGAGGGGCCAACGTCCTGACTTTC

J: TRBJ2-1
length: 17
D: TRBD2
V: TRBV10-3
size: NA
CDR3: CAISESSSGRPADEQFF
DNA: TGTGCCATCAGTGAGTCGTCTAGCGGGAGACCGGCCGATGAGCAGTTCTTC

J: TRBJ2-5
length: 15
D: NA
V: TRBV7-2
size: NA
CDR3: CASSERTGIQETQYF
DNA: TGTGCCAGCAGCGAACGGACGGGGATCCAAGAGACCCAGTACTTC

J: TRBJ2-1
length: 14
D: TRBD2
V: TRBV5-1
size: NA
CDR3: CASSLRLAGVDRFF
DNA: TGCGCCAGCAGCCTGAGGCTAGCGGGAGTGGATCGGTTCTTC

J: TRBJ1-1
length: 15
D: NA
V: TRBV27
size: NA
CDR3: CASSLFDSLTTEAFF
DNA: TGTGCCAGCAGTTTATTTGACAGTCTTACCACTGAAGCTTTCTTT

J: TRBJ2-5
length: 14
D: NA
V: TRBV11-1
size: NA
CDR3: CASTDAGVGETQYF
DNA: TGTGCCAGCACCGACGCCGGGGTCGGGGAGACCCAGTACTTC

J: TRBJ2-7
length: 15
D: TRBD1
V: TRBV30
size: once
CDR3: CAWSEWTGDGYEQYF
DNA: TGTGCCTGGAGTGAATGGACAGGGGATGGGTACGAGCAGTACTTC

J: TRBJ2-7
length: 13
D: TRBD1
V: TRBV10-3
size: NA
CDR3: CAISPGTDDEQYF
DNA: TGTGCCATCAGTCCCGGGACAGATGACGAGCAGTACTTC

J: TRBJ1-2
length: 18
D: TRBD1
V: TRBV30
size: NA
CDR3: CAWSVSRDRPTVNYGYTF
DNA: TGTGCCTGGAGTGTATCTCGGGACAGACCTACCGTGAATTATGGCTACACCTTC

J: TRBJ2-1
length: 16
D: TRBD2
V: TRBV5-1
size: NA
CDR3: CASSLVSGRDWDEQFF
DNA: TGCGCCAGCAGCTTAGTTAGCGGGAGAGATTGGGATGAGCAGTTCTTC

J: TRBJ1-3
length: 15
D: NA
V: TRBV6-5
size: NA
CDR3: CASSLNRKPGNTIYF
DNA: TGTGCCAGCAGTTTAAACAGGAAGCCTGGAAACACCATATATTTT

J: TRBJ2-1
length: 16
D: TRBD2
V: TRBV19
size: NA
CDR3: CASSRQLAGGPGEQFF
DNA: TGTGCCAGTAGTAGACAACTAGCGGGGGGGCCGGGTGAGCAGTTCTTC

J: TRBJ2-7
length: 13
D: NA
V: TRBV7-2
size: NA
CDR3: CASSSHQGSEQYF
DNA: TGTGCCAGCAGCTCGCATCAGGGGTCCGAGCAGTACTTC

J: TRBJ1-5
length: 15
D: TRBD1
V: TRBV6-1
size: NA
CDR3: CASSEDPGGNQPQHF
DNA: TGTGCCAGCAGTGAAGATCCAGGGGGAAATCAGCCCCAGCATTTT

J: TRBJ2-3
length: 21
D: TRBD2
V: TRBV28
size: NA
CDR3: CASNRTPGQVASVAGVDTQYF
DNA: TGTGCCAGCAACAGAACCCCCGGACAGGTTGCTTCGGTAGCGGGAGTAGATACGCAGTATTTT

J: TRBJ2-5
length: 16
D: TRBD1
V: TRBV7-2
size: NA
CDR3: CASSLSGTEKQETQYF
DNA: TGTGCCAGCAGCTTATCCGGGACAGAGAAACAAGAGACCCAGTACTTC

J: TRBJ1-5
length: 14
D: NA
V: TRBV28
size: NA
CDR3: CASSILDKNQPQHF
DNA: TGTGCCAGCAGTATACTGGACAAAAATCAGCCCCAGCATTTT

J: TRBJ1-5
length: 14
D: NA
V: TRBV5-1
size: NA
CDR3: CASSPDGATQPQHF
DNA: TGCGCCAGCAGCCCGGATGGGGCAACCCAGCCCCAGCATTTT

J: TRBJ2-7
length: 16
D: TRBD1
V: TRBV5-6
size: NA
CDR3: CASSPGVGQGSYEQYF
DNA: TGTGCCAGCAGCCCGGGGGTGGGACAGGGGTCCTACGAGCAGTACTTC

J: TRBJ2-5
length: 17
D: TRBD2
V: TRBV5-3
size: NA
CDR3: CARSLRGLAKRRETQYF
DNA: TGTGCCAGAAGCCTGCGGGGACTAGCGAAGAGGAGGGAGACCCAGTACTTC

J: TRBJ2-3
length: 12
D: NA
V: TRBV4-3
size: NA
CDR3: CASSQRADTQYF
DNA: TGCGCCAGCAGCCAGCGAGCAGATACGCAGTATTTT

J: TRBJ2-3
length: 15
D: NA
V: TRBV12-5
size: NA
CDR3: CASGLYVASTDTQYF
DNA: TGTGCTAGTGGTTTGTATGTGGCTTCCACAGATACGCAGTATTTT

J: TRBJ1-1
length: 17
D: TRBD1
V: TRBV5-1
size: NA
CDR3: CASSSGTGGTRFTEAFF
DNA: TGCGCCAGCAGCTCGGGGACAGGGGGGACTCGGTTTACTGAAGCTTTCTTT

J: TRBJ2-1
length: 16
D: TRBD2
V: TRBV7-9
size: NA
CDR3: CASSLAQAGAGNEQFF
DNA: TGTGCCAGCAGCTTAGCGCAAGCGGGAGCAGGAAATGAGCAGTTCTTC

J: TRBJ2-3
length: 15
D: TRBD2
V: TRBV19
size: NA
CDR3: CASTPGSGGADTQYF
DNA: TGTGCCAGTACCCCCGGGTCGGGAGGGGCAGATACGCAGTATTTT

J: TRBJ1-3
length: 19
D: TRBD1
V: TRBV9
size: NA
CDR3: CASSRTGTGGLASGNTIYF
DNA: TGTGCCAGCAGCAGGACAGGGACAGGGGGCTTAGCAAGTGGAAACACCATATATTTT

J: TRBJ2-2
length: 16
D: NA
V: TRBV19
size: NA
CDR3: CASSPRRGRATGELFF
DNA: TGTGCCAGTAGTCCGAGGAGGGGGCGGGCCACCGGGGAGCTGTTTTTT

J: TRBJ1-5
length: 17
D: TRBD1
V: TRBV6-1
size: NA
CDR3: CASSGRQGGFGNQPQHF
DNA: TGTGCCAGCAGTGGACGACAGGGAGGCTTTGGCAATCAGCCCCAGCATTTT

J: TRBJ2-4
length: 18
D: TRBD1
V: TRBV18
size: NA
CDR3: CASSPRNWTGRAKNIQYF
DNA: TGTGCCAGCTCACCACGAAATTGGACAGGGCGGGCTAAAAACATTCAGTACTTC